This T cell receptor beta chain was recorded in a study of control samples from healthy donors and cancer patients. This CDR3 has 15 amino acids. Germline CDR1 is SNHLY and CDR2 is FYNNEI. V dropped 5 bases and J dropped 4 bases, with 15 bases sitting between them. Data came from immunoSEQ multiplex PCR; TCRdb stores just in-frame clones and leaves some out. The top ten hold roughly 13% of the sample, which has over 200,000 clones, more than 65% seen once. J is TRBJ1-5 and V is TRBV2, with D perhaps matching TRBD1 (6 bases). The origin of this receptor is a woman aged 60-75 years with lung cancer. Material: PBMCs. The chain's CDR3 is CASSLQGVGNQPQHF. DNA for the CDR3: TGTGCCAGCAGTCTACAGGGTGTGGGGAATCAGCCCCAGCATTTT.